Listed below are T cell receptor beta chains from one sample, sequenced in a study of cytomegalovirus exposure and HLA in healthy donors. The table came from immunoSEQ multiplex PCR; TCRdb's copy has only in-frame clones and leaves some out. The sample carries about 160,000 clones, approximately 80% recorded once. Sequencing input: PBMCs. These receptors were obtained from a man aged 18 to 29 in good health and CMV-seropositive. Both conserved end residues are part of each CDR3. Each record gives: V gene, J gene, clone size, D gene, CDR3 DNA, CDR3 protein. A D gene is named only where the DNA matches it firmly. Not all rows give a size; the values are once, few, many and, for expanded clones, a class.

V gene: TRBV4-3
J gene: TRBJ2-7
clone size: .
D gene: .
CDR3 DNA: TGCGCCAGCAGCCAAGGCGCGGGGGCGTTTATCGAGCAGTACTTC
CDR3 protein: CASSQGAGAFIEQYF

V gene: TRBV5-1
J gene: TRBJ1-2
clone size: .
D gene: .
CDR3 DNA: TGCGCCAGCAGCTTGGGGGCCGGGGACTATGGCTACACCTTC
CDR3 protein: CASSLGAGDYGYTF

V gene: TRBV4-3
J gene: TRBJ1-1
clone size: .
D gene: TRBD1
CDR3 DNA: TGCGCCAGCAGCCAAGTTTCGGGGGCAGGGGGCTCTATCGCTGAAGCTTTCTTT
CDR3 protein: CASSQVSGAGGSIAEAFF

V gene: TRBV5-1
J gene: TRBJ1-1
clone size: few
D gene: TRBD1
CDR3 DNA: TGCGCCAGCAGCCAGGGACAGGCGAACACTGAAGCTTTCTTT
CDR3 protein: CASSQGQANTEAFF

V gene: TRBV7-2
J gene: TRBJ1-6
clone size: .
D gene: .
CDR3 DNA: TGTGCCAGCAGCTTAGATTTCGGCGGAGCTATCTATAATTCACCCCTCCGCTTT
CDR3 protein: CASSLDFGGAIYNSPLRF

V gene: TRBV28
J gene: TRBJ2-5
clone size: .
D gene: TRBD2
CDR3 DNA: TGTGCCAGCAGCCGCCCTAGCGGGAGGATGGAGACCCAGTACTTC
CDR3 protein: CASSRPSGRMETQYF

V gene: TRBV14
J gene: TRBJ1-1
clone size: .
D gene: .
CDR3 DNA: TGTGCCAGCAGCCACCTACCCGGAGGCTCCACTGAAGCTTTCTTT
CDR3 protein: CASSHLPGGSTEAFF

V gene: TRBV9
J gene: TRBJ1-1
clone size: .
D gene: .
CDR3 DNA: TGTGCCAGCAGCGTAAGGGGTGGGAACACTGAAGCTTTCTTT
CDR3 protein: CASSVRGGNTEAFF

V gene: TRBV5-1
J gene: TRBJ2-5
clone size: few
D gene: TRBD1
CDR3 DNA: TGCGCCAGCAGCCGGGACAGGGGGGGAGAGACCCAGTACTTC
CDR3 protein: CASSRDRGGETQYF

V gene: TRBV6-5
J gene: TRBJ2-2
clone size: .
D gene: TRBD2
CDR3 DNA: TGTGCCAGCACAACTAGCGGGAGTATCGGGGAGCTGTTTTTT
CDR3 protein: CASTTSGSIGELFF

V gene: TRBV19
J gene: TRBJ2-1
clone size: .
D gene: TRBD1
CDR3 DNA: TGTGCCAGTAGTGACACAGGGGTAGTGTCCTACAATGAGCAGTTCTTC
CDR3 protein: CASSDTGVVSYNEQFF

V gene: TRBV4-2
J gene: TRBJ2-2
clone size: .
D gene: TRBD2
CDR3 DNA: TGTGCCAGCAGCCGAGAAGCGGGGGAGAACACCGGGGAGCTGTTTTTT
CDR3 protein: CASSREAGENTGELFF

V gene: TRBV4-2
J gene: TRBJ2-1
clone size: .
D gene: TRBD1
CDR3 DNA: TGTGCCAGCAGCCAAGATCATGGGACAGACTACAATGAGCAGTTCTTC
CDR3 protein: CASSQDHGTDYNEQFF

V gene: TRBV15
J gene: TRBJ1-1
clone size: .
D gene: TRBD1
CDR3 DNA: TGTGCCACCAGCGGTGGGTCGACAGGGGCGGCTGAAGCTTTCTTT
CDR3 protein: CATSGGSTGAAEAFF

V gene: TRBV29-1
J gene: TRBJ2-7
clone size: .
D gene: TRBD2
CDR3 DNA: TGCAGCGCAGGGACTAGCGGATATGGGCCCGCCTACGAGCAGTACTTC
CDR3 protein: CSAGTSGYGPAYEQYF

V gene: TRBV4-3
J gene: TRBJ2-7
clone size: .
D gene: .
CDR3 DNA: TGCGCCAGCAGCCAAGAGTTCACCCAGGCAAATCAGTACGAGCAGTACTTC
CDR3 protein: CASSQEFTQANQYEQYF

V gene: TRBV23-1
J gene: TRBJ2-4
clone size: once
D gene: TRBD2
CDR3 DNA: TGCGCCAGCAGCCCCCCCGGACTAGCGTATCTCAAAAACATTCAGTACTTC
CDR3 protein: CASSPPGLAYLKNIQYF

V gene: TRBV6-1
J gene: TRBJ2-1
clone size: .
D gene: .
CDR3 DNA: TGTGCCAGCAGTCCAGCGTCCCGGAATGAGCAGTTCTTC
CDR3 protein: CASSPASRNEQFF

V gene: TRBV5-1
J gene: TRBJ2-3
clone size: .
D gene: TRBD2
CDR3 DNA: TGCGCCAGCAGCTGGGGACTAGCGGGAGGTATTGCAGATACGCAGTATTTT
CDR3 protein: CASSWGLAGGIADTQYF

V gene: TRBV18
J gene: TRBJ2-3
clone size: .
D gene: .
CDR3 DNA: TGTGCCAGCTCACCCATCGGACTCAGTAGCACAGATACGCAGTATTTT
CDR3 protein: CASSPIGLSSTDTQYF

V gene: TRBV27
J gene: TRBJ1-1
clone size: .
D gene: .
CDR3 DNA: TGTGCCAGCAGTTCCGCCGAGGATTGGGCTGAAGCTTTCTTT
CDR3 protein: CASSSAEDWAEAFF

V gene: TRBV25-1
J gene: TRBJ2-1
clone size: .
D gene: .
CDR3 DNA: TGTGCCAGCAGTGCCTATATAGGGGACAATGAGCAGTTCTTC
CDR3 protein: CASSAYIGDNEQFF

V gene: TRBV19
J gene: TRBJ1-2
clone size: .
D gene: .
CDR3 DNA: TGTGCCAGTAGCACCCCCAGGGGTGGCTACACCTTC
CDR3 protein: CASSTPRGGYTF

V gene: TRBV27
J gene: TRBJ2-2
clone size: .
D gene: TRBD1
CDR3 DNA: TGTGCCAGTAGACAGGGATCGGGGGAGCTGTTTTTT
CDR3 protein: CASRQGSGELFF

V gene: TRBV6-6
J gene: TRBJ1-4
clone size: .
D gene: .
CDR3 DNA: TGTGCCAGCACACATTTCGAGGCGCAAACTAATGAAAAACTGTTTTTT
CDR3 protein: CASTHFEAQTNEKLFF

V gene: TRBV18
J gene: TRBJ1-1
clone size: .
D gene: TRBD1
CDR3 DNA: TGTGCCAGCTCACCGACGCGGGACCAGATGACAGGGCGGACTGAAGCTTTCTTT
CDR3 protein: CASSPTRDQMTGRTEAFF

V gene: TRBV4-2
J gene: TRBJ1-5
clone size: .
D gene: .
CDR3 DNA: TGTGCCAGCAGCCAAGTTGAGGCGCGGAGCAATCAGCCCCAGCATTTT
CDR3 protein: CASSQVEARSNQPQHF

V gene: TRBV7-2
J gene: TRBJ1-2
clone size: .
D gene: TRBD1
CDR3 DNA: TGTGCCAGCAGCTCCCGGGACAGGGGTTCTGGCTATGGCTACACCTTC
CDR3 protein: CASSSRDRGSGYGYTF

V gene: TRBV4-3
J gene: TRBJ1-3
clone size: .
D gene: .
CDR3 DNA: TGCGCCAGCAGCCAAGGGGGGGGATCTGGAAACACCATATATTTT
CDR3 protein: CASSQGGGSGNTIYF

V gene: TRBV25-1
J gene: TRBJ2-2
clone size: .
D gene: TRBD1
CDR3 DNA: TGTGCCAGCAGTGAAGCGGACAGGGCATCCGGGGAGCTGTTTTTT
CDR3 protein: CASSEADRASGELFF

V gene: TRBV2
J gene: TRBJ1-5
clone size: .
D gene: TRBD1
CDR3 DNA: TGTGCCAGTCACCCAGGGGGAGGCCAGCCCCAGCATTTT
CDR3 protein: CASHPGGGQPQHF

V gene: TRBV4-3
J gene: TRBJ1-2
clone size: .
D gene: .
CDR3 DNA: TGCGCCAGCAGCCAAGAATCTTTAGGGGATCGTAGCTATGGCTACACCTTC
CDR3 protein: CASSQESLGDRSYGYTF

V gene: TRBV5-1
J gene: TRBJ1-1
clone size: .
D gene: .
CDR3 DNA: TGCGCCAGCAGCTTGGACCTAATGAACACTGAAGCTTTCTTT
CDR3 protein: CASSLDLMNTEAFF

V gene: TRBV4-2
J gene: TRBJ2-2
clone size: .
D gene: TRBD2
CDR3 DNA: TGTGCCAGCAGCCAAGATATCCTAGCGGGGGCCACCGGGGAGCTGTTTTTT
CDR3 protein: CASSQDILAGATGELFF

V gene: TRBV11-2
J gene: TRBJ1-2
clone size: .
D gene: .
CDR3 DNA: TGTGCCAGCAGCTTAGGGACAGACGCTAACTATGGCTACACCTTC
CDR3 protein: CASSLGTDANYGYTF

V gene: TRBV27
J gene: TRBJ2-1
clone size: .
D gene: .
CDR3 DNA: TGTGCCAGCAGTTTATGGGCTGACAATGAGCAGTTCTTC
CDR3 protein: CASSLWADNEQFF

V gene: TRBV10-3
J gene: TRBJ2-7
clone size: .
D gene: TRBD2
CDR3 DNA: TGTGCCATCACTCGGTCTAGCGGGGACTACGAGCAGTACTTC
CDR3 protein: CAITRSSGDYEQYF

V gene: TRBV25-1
J gene: TRBJ1-3
clone size: once
D gene: TRBD1
CDR3 DNA: TGTGCCAGCAACACCGGGACAGGGTCAGGAAACACCATATATTTT
CDR3 protein: CASNTGTGSGNTIYF

V gene: TRBV5-8
J gene: TRBJ2-7
clone size: .
D gene: TRBD1
CDR3 DNA: TGTGCCAGCAGCTTGCCGGGACAGTCCTACGAGCAGTACTTC
CDR3 protein: CASSLPGQSYEQYF

V gene: TRBV9
J gene: TRBJ2-2
clone size: .
D gene: TRBD1
CDR3 DNA: TGTGCCAGCAGGCAGACAGGGGGCAGCACCGGGGAGCTGTTTTTT
CDR3 protein: CASRQTGGSTGELFF

V gene: TRBV13
J gene: TRBJ2-5
clone size: .
D gene: .
CDR3 DNA: TGTGCCAGCAATTATGGGGGGATAAGGGAGACCCAGTACTTC
CDR3 protein: CASNYGGIRETQYF

V gene: TRBV5-6
J gene: TRBJ2-2
clone size: .
D gene: TRBD1
CDR3 DNA: TGTGCCAGCAGCTTGGTCGACAGGGGGTTATACACCGGGGAGCTGTTTTTT
CDR3 protein: CASSLVDRGLYTGELFF

V gene: TRBV13
J gene: TRBJ2-7
clone size: .
D gene: TRBD2
CDR3 DNA: TGTGCCAGCAGCTTAAGAGCGGGGACCTCCTACGAGCAGTACTTC
CDR3 protein: CASSLRAGTSYEQYF

V gene: TRBV7-2
J gene: TRBJ2-1
clone size: .
D gene: TRBD2
CDR3 DNA: TGTGCCAGCAGGCTATCCGGGACTACGAGGACCAATGAGCAGTTCTTC
CDR3 protein: CASRLSGTTRTNEQFF

V gene: TRBV6-1
J gene: TRBJ2-7
clone size: .
D gene: TRBD2
CDR3 DNA: TGTGCCAGCAGGGTCGGCGGGAGCCGAGATGAGCAGTACTTC
CDR3 protein: CASRVGGSRDEQYF

V gene: TRBV11-1
J gene: TRBJ1-2
clone size: .
D gene: .
CDR3 DNA: TGTGCCAGCAGCCTTGAGAGGAACTATGGCTACACCTTC
CDR3 protein: CASSLERNYGYTF

V gene: TRBV19
J gene: TRBJ2-2
clone size: few
D gene: .
CDR3 DNA: TGTGCCAGTAGTATAGGTCTCACCGGGGAGCTGTTTTTT
CDR3 protein: CASSIGLTGELFF

V gene: TRBV9
J gene: TRBJ2-5
clone size: .
D gene: TRBD2
CDR3 DNA: TGTGCCAGCAGCGGGACTAGCGGGGGACAAGAGACCCAGTACTTC
CDR3 protein: CASSGTSGGQETQYF

V gene: TRBV9
J gene: TRBJ2-7
clone size: .
D gene: .
CDR3 DNA: TGTGCCAGCAGCGCCGAGGGCGGCGAGCAGTACTTC
CDR3 protein: CASSAEGGEQYF

V gene: TRBV10-3
J gene: TRBJ2-1
clone size: once
D gene: TRBD1
CDR3 DNA: TGTGCCATCAGTGAGAGGGACAGAGCCTACAATGAGCAGTTCTTC
CDR3 protein: CAISERDRAYNEQFF

V gene: TRBV7-9
J gene: TRBJ2-5
clone size: .
D gene: .
CDR3 DNA: TGTTCCAGCAGCTCCACAGGGACAGAGACCCAGTACTTC
CDR3 protein: CSSSSTGTETQYF

V gene: TRBV6-1
J gene: TRBJ2-7
clone size: .
D gene: TRBD1
CDR3 DNA: TGTGCCAGCAGTGAAGGGCAGGGGGCCCCGTACGAGCAGTACTTC
CDR3 protein: CASSEGQGAPYEQYF

V gene: TRBV15
J gene: TRBJ2-7
clone size: few
D gene: TRBD2
CDR3 DNA: TGTGCCACCAGCAGAGGGGCCGCGGGAGGGTCCTACGAGCAGTACTTC
CDR3 protein: CATSRGAAGGSYEQYF

V gene: TRBV7-2
J gene: TRBJ2-7
clone size: .
D gene: TRBD2
CDR3 DNA: TGTGCCAGCAGCTTAGGGGGGGGCGAGCAGTACTTC
CDR3 protein: CASSLGGGEQYF